Sequencing of this T cell receptor beta chain was carried out in a study of T cell responses to AZD1222 COVID-19 vaccine. About the research overall: Analysis merged second doses at about 4 or about 12 weeks.

CDR3 size: 13 residues. V lost 0 bases, J lost 8 bases, and 10 bases lay in between. Germline values: CDR1 LGHNA, CDR2 YNFKEQ. Sequencing was performed with immunoSEQ multiplex PCR; in TCRdb, only in-frame clones are kept and a portion is missing. The table shows around 120,000 clones, with around 88% occurring only once. The chain employs TRBV4-2 and TRBJ1-1, with D unclear. The clonotype was recovered from an adult in good health. Material: peripheral blood, obtained on day 0 of AZD1222 vaccination. The DNA for the CDR3 is TGTGCCAGCAGCCAAGAAAATATTGGGGAAGCTTTCTTT. Residues: CASSQENIGEAFF.